These 9 T cell receptor beta chains were sequenced from one sample in a study of T cell repertoires in cytomegalovirus infection. A single record per CDR3 protein comes from TCRdb applying MiXCR to the reads. The sample has around 450,000 distinct CDR3 sequences, approximately 33% seen once; the top ten hold roughly 13%. Sequenced material: PBMCs. The receptors derive from a human donor in good health (CMV status not recorded). Some clones in this sample may be carry-over from other donors' samples.

This clonotype was counted a few times. The gene calls are TRBV6-2 or TRBV6-3 and TRBJ1-2; 7 bases are shared with TRBD1. Germline V gene lookup returns CDR1 MNHEY and CDR2 SVGEGT. The V and J ends lost 2 bases and 3 bases, in that order; junction bases with no gene match: 15. This CDR3 contains 18 residues. CDR3 residues: CASSYDDDRVIAHYGYTF. The DNA of the CDR3 is TGTGCCAGCAGTTACGATGACGACAGGGTGATAGCTCACTATGGCTACACCTTC.

The sample holds a few counts of this clonotype. The chain combines TRBV5-4 with TRBJ1-6; D unclear. CDR1 and CDR2 (germline): SGHNT, YYREEE (reference sequence). The CDR3 length is 15 residues. Trimming pared 2 bases from V and 3 bases from J, leaving 9 bases between. CDR3 sequence: CASSFGENYNSPLHF. CDR3 bases: TGTGCCAGCAGCTTCGGGGAAAACTATAATTCACCCCTCCACTTT.

This clonotype was counted only a few times. CDR3 protein: CASRGQVGHTEAFF. In DNA, the CDR3 is TGTGCCAGCAGGGGACAGGTTGGTCACACTGAAGCTTTCTTT. The rearrangement uses TRBV12-3 or TRBV12-4 and TRBJ1-1, with 8 bases that match TRBD1. The CDR3 loop spans 14 amino acids. Trimming removed 6 bases from V and 3 bases from J; junction bases left unmatched: 6.

This clonotype has only a few counts. This chain uses TRBV24-1 with TRBJ2-3, with 8 bases identical to TRBD1. From germline, CDR1 is KGHDR and CDR2 SFDVKD. CDR3 length: 14 amino acids. V shed 6 bases and J 2 bases; nucleotides not matched to a gene: 3. CDR3 nucleotide sequence: TGTGCCACCAGTCCGGGACAGGTCACAGATACGCAGTATTTT. Protein: CATSPGQVTDTQYF.

This chain uses TRBV14 with TRBJ1-2; D unresolved. V lost 4 bases and J lost 0, with 12 bases in between. Germline loops: CDR1 SGHDN, CDR2 FVKESK. CDR3 length: 15 residues. In nucleotides, the CDR3 is TGTGCCAGCAGCCGAACTCGAGGAACTAACTATGGCTACACCTTC. This encodes CASSRTRGTNYGYTF. The full variable domain, in which reference TRBV14 and TRBJ1-2 provide the parts outside the CDR3, is EAGVTQFPSHSVIEKGQTVTLRCDPISGHDNLYWYRRVMGKEIKFLLHFVKESKQDESGMPNNRFLAERTGGTYSTLKVQPAELEDSGVYFCASSRTRGTNYGYTFGSGTRLTVV.

This clonotype occurred a few times. The chain couples TRBV30 to TRBJ2-2, with D maybe TRBD2 (5 bases). The CDR3 consists of 14 residues. The germline V gene has CDR1 GTSNPN and CDR2 SVGIG (reference sequence). Trimming removed 3 bases at V and 0 bases at J, with 8 bases between. The CDR3 coding sequence is TGTGCCTGGAGGAGTAGCGCGAACACCGGGGAGCTGTTTTTT. Amino acids: CAWRSSANTGELFF.

This clonotype was found many times. The chain combines TRBV10-1 with TRBJ2-1, with 8 bases identical to TRBD2. V shed 2 bases, J shed 6 bases, and the junction held 3 bases outside the gene matches. Germline values: CDR1 WNHNN, CDR2 SYGVQD (reference sequence). This CDR3 has 14 residues. CDR3 sequence reads: CASSEPLAGNEQFF. For the CDR3, the DNA is TGCGCCAGCAGTGAGCCCCTAGCGGGCAATGAGCAGTTCTTC.

This clonotype was counted at least ten times. The chain carries TRBV7-6 and TRBJ2-7; D unclear. V dropped 5 bases and J dropped 1 base, with 6 bases sitting between them. This CDR3 has 12 amino acids. CDR1 is SGHVS, CDR2 FNYEAQ, per germline. CDR3 nucleotide sequence: TGTGCCAGCAGCACCCAATCCTACGAGCAGTACTTC. The encoded protein is CASSTQSYEQYF.

This clonotype was seen many times. J is TRBJ1-2 and V is TRBV7-2, with a tentative D call TRBD1 (5 bases). Germline lookup yields CDR1 SGHTA and CDR2 FQGNSA. The CDR3 runs 15 residues. The ends were cut back, 1 base at V and 9 bases at J, with 18 bases in the middle. Here the CDR3 DNA reads TGTGCCAGCAGCTTAGAATCGGGAAGGGACTCGAGCTACACCTTC. Its protein product is CASSLESGRDSSYTF.